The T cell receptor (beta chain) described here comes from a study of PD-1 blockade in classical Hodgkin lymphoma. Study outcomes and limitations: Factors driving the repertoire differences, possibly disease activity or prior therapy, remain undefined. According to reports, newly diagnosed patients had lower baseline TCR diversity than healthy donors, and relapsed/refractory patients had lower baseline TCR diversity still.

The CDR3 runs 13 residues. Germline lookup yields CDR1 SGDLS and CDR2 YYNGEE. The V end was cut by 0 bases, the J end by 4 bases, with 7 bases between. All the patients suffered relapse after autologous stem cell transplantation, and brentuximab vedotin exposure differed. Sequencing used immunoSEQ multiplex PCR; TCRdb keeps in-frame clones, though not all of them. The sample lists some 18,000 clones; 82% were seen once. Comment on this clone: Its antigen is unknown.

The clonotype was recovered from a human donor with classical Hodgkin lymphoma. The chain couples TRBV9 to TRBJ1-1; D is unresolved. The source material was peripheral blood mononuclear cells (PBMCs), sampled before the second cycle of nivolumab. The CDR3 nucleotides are TGTGCCAGCAGCGTAGGTCGGTTCACTGAAGCTTTCTTT. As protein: CASSVGRFTEAFF.